This T cell receptor beta chain appears in the sequencing data of a study of CD8+ T cells in alopecia areata. Broader study findings: Between patients, shared TCR sequences were less clear than in mice. This was possibly due in part to HLA diversity in the patient population.

Worth noting for this clone: The antigen is not known.

As the sequencing template, cDNA was produced by extracting RNA and reverse transcribing it. Sequenced by immunoSEQ multiplex PCR; TCRdb stores in-frame clones only, minus some. The table lists fewer than 250,000 clones, around 60% of them singletons, with 0.69% in the top ten. As for treatment: oral pan-JAK inhibitor, 5-10 mg twice daily. Germline trimming cut 4 bases from V and 4 bases from J; bases unmatched to any gene: 3. This CDR3 spans 13 amino acids. From germline, CDR1 is SGHRS and CDR2 YFSETQ. The chain is built from TRBV5-1 and TRBJ2-3; 7 nucleotides match TRBD1. The TCR sequence derives from a human donor with alopecia areata. The source material was CD4+ T cells sorted from blood, sampled at week 4, from a patient treated with tofacitinib. Here the CDR3 DNA reads TGCGCCAGCAGCCCTGACAGGGCAGATACGCAGTATTTT. Protein: CASSPDRADTQYF.